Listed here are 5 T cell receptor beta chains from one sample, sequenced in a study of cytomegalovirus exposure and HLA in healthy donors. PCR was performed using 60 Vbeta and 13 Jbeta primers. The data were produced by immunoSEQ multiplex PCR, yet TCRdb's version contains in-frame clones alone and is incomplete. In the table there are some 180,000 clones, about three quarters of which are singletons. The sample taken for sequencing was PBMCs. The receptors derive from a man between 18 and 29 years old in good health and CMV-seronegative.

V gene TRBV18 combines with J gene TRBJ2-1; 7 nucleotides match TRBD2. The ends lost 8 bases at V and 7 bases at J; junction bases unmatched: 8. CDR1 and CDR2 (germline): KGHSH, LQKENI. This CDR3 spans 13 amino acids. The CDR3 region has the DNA TGTGCCAGCCGCCAGACTAGCCGGAATGAGCAGTTCTTC. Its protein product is CASRQTSRNEQFF.

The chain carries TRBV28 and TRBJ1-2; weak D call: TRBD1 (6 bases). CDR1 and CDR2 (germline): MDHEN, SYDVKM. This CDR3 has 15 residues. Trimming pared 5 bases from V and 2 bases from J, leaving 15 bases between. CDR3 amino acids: CASSPRTGYNYGYTF. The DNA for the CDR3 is TGTGCCAGCAGTCCTCGAACAGGGTACAACTATGGCTACACCTTC.

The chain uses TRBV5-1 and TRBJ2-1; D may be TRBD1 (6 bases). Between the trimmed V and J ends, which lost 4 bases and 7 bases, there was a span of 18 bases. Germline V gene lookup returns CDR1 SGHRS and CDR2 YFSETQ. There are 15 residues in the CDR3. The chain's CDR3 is CASSKTGEGWNEQFF. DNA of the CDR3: TGCGCCAGCAGCAAGACAGGTGAGGGATGGAATGAGCAGTTCTTC.

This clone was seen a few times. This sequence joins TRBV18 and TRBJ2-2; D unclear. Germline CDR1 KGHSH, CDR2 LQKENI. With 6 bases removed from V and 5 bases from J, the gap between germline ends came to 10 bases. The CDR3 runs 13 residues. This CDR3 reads CASSPQETGELFF. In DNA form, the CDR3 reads TGTGCCAGCTCGCCTCAAGAGACCGGGGAGCTGTTTTTT.

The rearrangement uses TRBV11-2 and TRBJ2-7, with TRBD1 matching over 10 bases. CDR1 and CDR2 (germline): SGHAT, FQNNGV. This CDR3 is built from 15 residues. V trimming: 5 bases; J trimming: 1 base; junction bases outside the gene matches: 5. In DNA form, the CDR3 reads TGTGCCAGCAGCCCAGGACAGGGGGGGTCCTACGAGCAGTACTTC. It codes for CASSPGQGGSYEQYF.